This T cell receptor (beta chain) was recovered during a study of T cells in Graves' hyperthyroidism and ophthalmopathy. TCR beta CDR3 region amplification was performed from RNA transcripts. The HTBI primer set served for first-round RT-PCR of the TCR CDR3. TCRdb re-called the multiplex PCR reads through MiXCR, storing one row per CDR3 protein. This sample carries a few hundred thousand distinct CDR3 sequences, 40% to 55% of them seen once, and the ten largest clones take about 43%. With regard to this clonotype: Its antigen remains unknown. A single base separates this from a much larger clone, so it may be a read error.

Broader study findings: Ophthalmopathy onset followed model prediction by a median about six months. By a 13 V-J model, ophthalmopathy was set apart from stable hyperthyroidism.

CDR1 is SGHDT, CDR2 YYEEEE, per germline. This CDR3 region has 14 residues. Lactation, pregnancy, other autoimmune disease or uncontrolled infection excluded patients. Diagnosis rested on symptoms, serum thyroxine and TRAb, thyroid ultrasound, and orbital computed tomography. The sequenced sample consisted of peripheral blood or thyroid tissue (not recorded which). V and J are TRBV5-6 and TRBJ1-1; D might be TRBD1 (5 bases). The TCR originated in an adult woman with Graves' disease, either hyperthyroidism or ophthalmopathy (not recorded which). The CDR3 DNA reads TGTGCCAGCAGCTTGGTCAGGGCGAACACTGAAGGTTTCTTT. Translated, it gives CASSLVRANTEGFF.